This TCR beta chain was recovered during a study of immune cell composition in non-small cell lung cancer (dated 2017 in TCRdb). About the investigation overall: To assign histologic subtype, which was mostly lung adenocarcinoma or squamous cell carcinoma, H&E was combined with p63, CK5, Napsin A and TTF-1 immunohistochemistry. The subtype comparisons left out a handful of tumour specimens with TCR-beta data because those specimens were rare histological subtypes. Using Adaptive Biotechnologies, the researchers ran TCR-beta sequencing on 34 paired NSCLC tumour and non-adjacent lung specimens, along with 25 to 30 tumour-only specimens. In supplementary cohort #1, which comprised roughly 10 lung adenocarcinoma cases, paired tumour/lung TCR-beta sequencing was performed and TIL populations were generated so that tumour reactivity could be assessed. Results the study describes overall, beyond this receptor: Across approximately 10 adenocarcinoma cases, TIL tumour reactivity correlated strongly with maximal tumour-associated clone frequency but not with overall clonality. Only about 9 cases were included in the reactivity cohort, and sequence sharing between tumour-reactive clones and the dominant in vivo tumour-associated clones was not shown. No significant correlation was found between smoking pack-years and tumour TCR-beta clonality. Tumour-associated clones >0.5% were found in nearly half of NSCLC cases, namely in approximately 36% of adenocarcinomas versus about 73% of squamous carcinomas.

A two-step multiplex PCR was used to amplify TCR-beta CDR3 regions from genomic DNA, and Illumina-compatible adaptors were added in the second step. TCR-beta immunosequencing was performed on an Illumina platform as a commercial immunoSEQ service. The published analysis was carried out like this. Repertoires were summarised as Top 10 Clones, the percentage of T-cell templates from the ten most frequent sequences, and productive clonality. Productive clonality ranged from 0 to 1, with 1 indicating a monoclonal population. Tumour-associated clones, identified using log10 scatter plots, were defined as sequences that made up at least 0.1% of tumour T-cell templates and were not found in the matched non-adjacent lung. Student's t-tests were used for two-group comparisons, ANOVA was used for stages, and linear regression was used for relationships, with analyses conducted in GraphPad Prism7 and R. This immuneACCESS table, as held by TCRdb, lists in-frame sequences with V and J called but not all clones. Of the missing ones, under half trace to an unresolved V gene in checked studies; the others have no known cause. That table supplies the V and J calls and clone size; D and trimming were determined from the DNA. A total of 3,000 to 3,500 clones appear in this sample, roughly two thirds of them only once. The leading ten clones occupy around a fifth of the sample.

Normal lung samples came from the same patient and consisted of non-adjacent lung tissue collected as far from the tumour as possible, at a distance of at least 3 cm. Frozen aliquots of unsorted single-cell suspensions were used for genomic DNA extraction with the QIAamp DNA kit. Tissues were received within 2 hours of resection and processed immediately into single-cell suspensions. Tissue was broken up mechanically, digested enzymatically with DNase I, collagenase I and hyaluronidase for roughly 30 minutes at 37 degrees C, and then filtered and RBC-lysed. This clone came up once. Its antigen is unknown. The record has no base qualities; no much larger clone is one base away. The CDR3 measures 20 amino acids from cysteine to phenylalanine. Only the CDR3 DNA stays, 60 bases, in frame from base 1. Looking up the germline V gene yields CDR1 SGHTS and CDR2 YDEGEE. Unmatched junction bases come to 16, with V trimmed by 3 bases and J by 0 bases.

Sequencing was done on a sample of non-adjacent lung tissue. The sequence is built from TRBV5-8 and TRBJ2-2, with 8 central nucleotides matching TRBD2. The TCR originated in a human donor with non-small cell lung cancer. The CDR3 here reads CASSSAVGSGGIPNTGELFF. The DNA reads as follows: TGTGCCAGCAGCTCCGCCGTGGGAAGCGGGGGTATTCCGAACACCGGGGAGCTGTTTTTT.